This T cell receptor (beta chain) was obtained from a study of T cell clones after liver transplantation. Study background: In this trial, immunosuppression withdrawal was attempted within 2 years of liver transplant. Study outcomes and limitations: Rather than being deleted, graft donor-reactive T cells may have moved into the graft.

The table lists this clone with a count of one. Antigen unknown. This CDR3 spans 16 amino acids. The junction had 11 bases not matched to a gene; V was cut back by 2 bases and J by 6 bases. The V gene's germline CDR1 is MGHDK and CDR2 SYGVNS. The repertoire was sequenced with immunoSEQ multiplex PCR; TCRdb's copy has only in-frame clones and lacks some. Of roughly 120,000 clones listed, 90% are singletons. Sequencing used CD4+ T cells from blood, obtained 12 months after liver transplant. This TCR came from a human patient who received a liver transplant. Part of the T cells may come from the graft donor. This rearrangement joins TRBV25-1 to TRBJ2-3; 7 bases are a match to TRBD2. The CDR3 nucleotides are TGTGCCAGCAGTGAAGGTCCAGCGGGATTTTATGATACGCAGTATTTT. Protein: CASSEGPAGFYDTQYF.